This TCR beta chain emerged from a study of blood T cell repertoires in COVID-19. TCRdb's copy holds only in-frame clones and misses some; the assay was immunoSEQ multiplex PCR. Of some 300,000 clones listed, 88% are singletons. The CDR3 is 14 amino acids. Trimming removed 3 bases at V and 3 bases at J, with 11 bases between. Germline V gene lookup returns CDR1 SNHLY and CDR2 FYNNEI. Sequencing was carried out using PBMCs or T cells enriched from blood (not recorded which). V and J are TRBV2 and TRBJ1-1; D is uncertain. The clonotype was recovered from a woman younger than 45 who had recovered from COVID-19. The chain's CDR3 is CASSEGGGYTEAFF. Here the CDR3 DNA reads TGTGCCAGCAGTGAGGGTGGCGGGTACACTGAAGCTTTCTTT.